Listed here are 27 T cell receptor beta chains from one sample, sequenced in a study of blood T cell repertoires in COVID-19. Sequenced by immunoSEQ multiplex PCR; TCRdb stores in-frame clones only, minus some. The sample carries some 220,000 clones, less than 90% recorded once. The material sequenced was peripheral blood. These receptors originate from an older woman who had recovered from COVID-19.

CDR3 coding DNA: TGTGCCAGCAGCCAGGCTACAGGGGGCGGTGAAAAACTGTTTTTT. Its protein product is CASSQATGGGEKLFF. This chain links TRBV4-2 with TRBJ1-4; TRBD1 aligns across 9 bases. With V trimmed by 3 bases and J by 7 bases, 6 bases remained unmatched. The CDR3 spans 15 residues. Per the germline V gene, CDR1 is LGHNA and CDR2 is YNFKEQ.

This clone was seen a handful of times. The V and J genes are TRBV18 and TRBJ1-1; D might be TRBD1 (5 bases). V lost 3 bases, J lost 0 bases, and 17 bases lay in between. CDR1 and CDR2 from the germline V gene are KGHSH and LQKENI. This CDR3 is 17 amino acids long. Written as DNA, the CDR3 is TGTGCCAGCTCACCGAGCATATCCTGGGACTTGAACACTGAAGCTTTCTTT. Protein sequence: CASSPSISWDLNTEAFF.

V usage is TRBV2 and J usage is TRBJ1-4; 9 bases match TRBD1. V trimming: 5 bases; J trimming: 4 bases; junction bases outside the gene matches: 2. This CDR3 comprises 14 residues. Germline CDR1 SNHLY, CDR2 FYNNEI. The CDR3 loop reads CASSYRGRNEKLFF. CDR3 coding DNA: TGTGCCAGCAGTTACAGGGGGCGTAATGAAAAACTGTTTTTT.

The chain uses TRBV3-1 (or the pseudogene TRBV3-2) and TRBJ2-1, with 8 nucleotides matching TRBD2. The germline CDR1 and CDR2 sequences are LGHDT and YNNKEL (reference sequence). The CDR3 consists of 16 residues. The V and J ends lost 4 bases and 7 bases, in that order; junction bases with no gene match: 12. CDR3 DNA: TGTGCCAGCAGCCGGAAGGGGACTAGTACTTGGAATGAGCAGTTCTTC. Amino acid sequence: CASSRKGTSTWNEQFF.

This sequence joins TRBV9 and TRBJ2-6, with D tentatively TRBD1 (6 bases). From germline, CDR1 is SGDLS and CDR2 YYNGEE. The CDR3 loop spans 16 amino acids. V lost 4 bases, J lost 2 bases, and 13 bases lay in between. The CDR3 DNA sequence: TGTGCCAGCAGCCCTCGACAGGACGCTGGGGCCAACGTCCTGACTTTC. Protein: CASSPRQDAGANVLTF.

The V call is TRBV19, the J call TRBJ1-1, with D possibly being TRBD1 (6 bases). Germline-derived CDR1 and CDR2 are LNHDA and SQIVND (reference sequence). The CDR3 runs to 15 residues. Trimming removed 2 bases from V and 3 bases from J, with 13 bases in between. CDR3 nucleotides: TGTGCCAGTAGTATAACCCACGCAGGGGACACTGAAGCTTTCTTT. Translating gives CASSITHAGDTEAFF.

The V and J genes are TRBV19 and TRBJ2-7, with 9 bases aligning to TRBD2. The V gene end was trimmed by 4 bases and the J gene end by 8 bases; junction bases not matched to a gene: 3. The CDR3 has 12 amino acids. Looked up from germline, CDR1 is LNHDA and CDR2 is SQIVND (reference sequence). Here the CDR3 reads CASSTGLAKQYF. Here the CDR3 DNA reads TGTGCCAGTAGTACCGGACTAGCGAAGCAGTACTTC. Based on the CDR3 plus reference TRBV19 and TRBJ2-7, the full variable domain is DGGITQSPKYLFRKEGQNVTLSCEQNLNHDAMYWYRQDPGQGLRLIYYSQIVNDFQKGDIAEGYSVSREKKESFPLTVTSAQKNPTAFYLCASSTGLAKQYFGPGTRLTVT.

The chain is built from TRBV5-6 and TRBJ1-4; 7 bases are a match to TRBD1. The CDR3 has 13 amino acids. The ends lost 4 bases at V and 7 bases at J; junction bases unmatched: 4. Germline V lookup: CDR1 SGHDT, CDR2 YYEEEE. The CDR3 DNA is TGTGCCAGCAGCGACAGGGCGGGTGAAAAACTGTTTTTT. Amino acid sequence: CASSDRAGEKLFF.

This chain links TRBV19 with TRBJ2-2, with D possibly matching TRBD1 (6 bases). Germline CDR1 LNHDA, CDR2 SQIVND (reference sequence). This CDR3 is built from 14 residues. V was clipped by 7 bases and J by 4 bases, with 13 bases between them. CDR3 region: CASKGVQSTGELFF. CDR3 nucleotide sequence: TGTGCCAGTAAGGGGGTACAGTCCACCGGGGAGCTGTTTTTT.

This chain uses TRBV21-1 with TRBJ1-1. TRBV21-1 constitutes a pseudogene. CDR3 size: 12 residues. The CDR3: CASSNLNTEAFF. The DNA for the CDR3 is TGTGCCAGCAGCAACTTGAACACTGAAGCTTTCTTT.

The chain is built from TRBV3-1 (or the pseudogene TRBV3-2) and TRBJ2-1; 7 bases fit TRBD1. The ends lost 8 bases at V and 2 bases at J; junction bases unmatched: 6. This CDR3 is built from 14 residues. CDR1 and CDR2 (germline): LGHDT, YNNKEL (reference sequence). Written as DNA, the CDR3 is TGTGCCAGCGGTCCCGGGACAGCCTACAATGAGCAGTTCTTC. It specifies CASGPGTAYNEQFF.

J is TRBJ2-7 and V is TRBV6-6; a possible D gene is TRBD2 (6 bases). The CDR3 consists of 15 residues. V lost 7 bases and J 3 bases, leaving 19 bases between the germline ends. CDR1 and CDR2 from the germline V gene are MNHNY and SVGAGI (reference sequence). CDR3 nucleotides: TGTGCCAGCAACAACCTGGGACTGACGGGCTACGAGCAGTACTTC. This gives the protein CASNNLGLTGYEQYF.

This clone is a singleton in its sample. V and J are TRBV9 and TRBJ1-4, with 10 bases identical to TRBD1. The junction had 16 bases not matched to a gene; V was cut back by 3 bases and J by 8 bases. The CDR3 extends over 18 amino acids. Germline CDR1 and CDR2: SGDLS and YYNGEE. CDR3 protein: CASSGSLIDRGRGEKLFF. The CDR3 region has the DNA TGTGCCAGCAGCGGATCCTTAATAGACAGGGGGCGCGGGGAAAAACTGTTTTTT.

The chain recombines TRBV6-5 with TRBJ1-1, with D possibly being TRBD1 (6 bases). V was clipped by 5 bases and J by 0 bases, with 13 bases between them. The CDR3 loop spans 15 amino acids. Germline V CDR1 and CDR2: MNHEY, SVGAGI. CDR3 nucleotides: TGTGCCAGCAGTCCCCGACAGGTCGTGAACACTGAAGCTTTCTTT. Encoded protein: CASSPRQVVNTEAFF.

The CDR3 here is CASTAEGETQYF. Here the CDR3 DNA reads TGCGCCAGCACCGCGGAGGGAGAGACCCAGTACTTC. This chain links TRBV5-1 with TRBJ2-5, with a possible D match to TRBD2 (6 bases). There are 12 residues in the CDR3. V lost 6 bases and J 4 bases, leaving 10 bases between the germline ends. Germline V CDR1 and CDR2: SGHRS, YFSETQ. Full variable domain (missing parts from reference TRBV5-1 and TRBJ2-5): KAGVTQTPRYLIKTRGQQVTLSCSPISGHRSVSWYQQTPGQGLQFLFEYFSETQRNKGNFPGRFSGRQFSNSRSEMNVSTLELGDSALYLCASTAEGETQYFGPGTRLLVL.

The rearrangement uses TRBV3-1 (or the pseudogene TRBV3-2) and TRBJ1-2, with D maybe TRBD1 (6 bases). Germline CDR1 LGHDT, CDR2 YNNKEL (reference sequence). V was cut by 3 bases and J by 4 bases, with 15 bases left in between. This CDR3 has 15 residues. The CDR3: CASSQSTGYSYGYTF. The CDR3 DNA reads as TGTGCCAGCAGCCAGTCCACAGGGTACAGCTATGGCTACACCTTC.

The chain employs TRBV27 and TRBJ2-7; weak D call: TRBD2 (6 bases). The germline V and J ends were trimmed by 5 bases and 4 bases, with 18 bases remaining between them. Per the germline V gene, CDR1 is MNHEY and CDR2 is SMNVEV (reference sequence). This CDR3 is 15 amino acids long. The CDR3 nucleotides read TGTGCCAGCAGTGGTCCACGACTAGGGTTTTACGAGCAGTACTTC. It yields the protein CASSGPRLGFYEQYF.

V usage is TRBV5-1 and J usage is TRBJ2-7; the match to TRBD1 covers 10 bases. The junction had 12 bases not matched to a gene; V was cut back by 3 bases and J by 0 bases. The CDR3 has 18 residues. CDR1 and CDR2 from the germline V gene are SGHRS and YFSETQ. The CDR3 is CASSSGTGDLLSSYEQYF. CDR3 coding DNA: TGCGCCAGCAGCTCCGGGACAGGGGATTTGCTGAGCTCCTACGAGCAGTACTTC. Full variable domain (rest looked up from reference TRBV5-1 and TRBJ2-7): KAGVTQTPRYLIKTRGQQVTLSCSPISGHRSVSWYQQTPGQGLQFLFEYFSETQRNKGNFPGRFSGRQFSNSRSEMNVSTLELGDSALYLCASSSGTGDLLSSYEQYFGPGTRLTVT.

This clone was recorded only once. This chain joins TRBV11-2 and TRBJ2-3; 7 nucleotides agree with TRBD2. Germline CDR1 and CDR2: SGHAT and FQNNGV. V lost 5 bases to trimming and J lost 9 bases; unmatched junction nucleotides: 17. The CDR3 runs 16 residues. The CDR3: CASSNPGGLSLGTQYF. The CDR3 region has the DNA TGTGCCAGCAGCAACCCCGGGGGGTTGAGCCTTGGCACGCAGTATTTT.

This clone was seen a handful of times. The V and J genes are TRBV18 and TRBJ1-5, with D hard to call. V dropped 1 base and J dropped 3 bases, with 10 bases sitting between them. The CDR3 covers 15 residues. Per the germline V gene, CDR1 is KGHSH and CDR2 is LQKENI. CDR3 coding DNA: TGTGCCAGCTCACCACTGCGGGCTATCAATCAGCCCCAGCATTTT. Its protein product is CASSPLRAINQPQHF.

The chain couples TRBV10-3 to TRBJ2-1, with TRBD2 matching over 15 bases. The V gene end was trimmed by 6 bases and the J gene end by 2 bases; junction bases not matched to a gene: 8. The CDR3 sequence is 18 residues long. Per germline, CDR1 ENHRY and CDR2 SYGVKD. The CDR3 sequence: CAISRTSGGAGTYNEQFF. The CDR3 region has the DNA TGTGCCATCAGCCGGACTAGCGGGGGGGCCGGAACCTACAATGAGCAGTTCTTC.

This chain links TRBV6-5 with TRBJ1-2; 9 nucleotides align to TRBD1. The CDR3 sequence is 13 residues long. The trim removed 5 bases at V and 6 bases at J, leaving 4 bases unmatched. CDR1 is MNHEY and CDR2 is SVGAGI in the germline V gene. Here the CDR3 reads CASSPNRGHGYTF. As DNA, the CDR3 is TGTGCCAGCAGTCCAAACAGGGGGCATGGCTACACCTTC.

The V call is TRBV5-6, the J call TRBJ2-7; 9 bases fit TRBD1. V shed 5 bases, J shed 3 bases, and the junction held 6 bases outside the gene matches. This CDR3 has 14 amino acids. CDR1 is SGHDT and CDR2 is YYEEEE in the germline V gene. The CDR3 protein is CASRSTGQGYEQYF. The CDR3, as DNA: TGTGCCAGCAGATCAACGGGACAGGGCTACGAGCAGTACTTC.

The rearrangement links TRBV27 to TRBJ1-1, with a weak D call TRBD1 (5 bases). The germline CDR1 and CDR2 sequences are MNHEY and SMNVEV (reference sequence). The CDR3 covers 19 residues. Trimming stripped 7 bases from V and 0 bases from J, with 27 bases between. CDR3 nucleotides: TGTGCCAGCAAGAGCCCGCTAAGAGGATCTGGGGCGATGAACACTGAAGCTTTCTTT. This gives the protein CASKSPLRGSGAMNTEAFF.

The chain joins TRBV25-1 to TRBJ2-5; D uncertain. This CDR3 is 13 amino acids long. V was pared by 5 bases and J by 5 bases, with 12 bases between. The V gene's germline CDR1 is MGHDK and CDR2 SYGVNS. The chain's CDR3 is CASSIGRVETQYF. Here the CDR3 DNA reads TGTGCCAGCAGTATTGGCCGGGTGGAGACCCAGTACTTC.

This sequence joins TRBV3-1 (or the pseudogene TRBV3-2) and TRBJ2-2; 7 bases map to TRBD2. CDR1 and CDR2 (germline): LGHDT, YNNKEL (reference sequence). The trim removed 0 bases at V and 1 base at J, leaving 5 bases unmatched. CDR3 length: 17 amino acids. The CDR3 DNA is TGTGCCAGCAGCCAAGATCTCGTAGCGGGGAACACCGGGGAGCTGTTTTTT. Encoded protein: CASSQDLVAGNTGELFF.

The chain recombines TRBV5-1 with TRBJ1-1; D gene unclear. Per germline, CDR1 SGHRS and CDR2 YFSETQ. V was cut by 6 bases and J by 6 bases, with 18 bases left in between. This CDR3 is built from 14 residues. The CDR3: CASNPGPSRPEAFF. CDR3 sequence (DNA): TGCGCCAGCAACCCGGGTCCCTCCCGTCCTGAAGCTTTCTTT.